What follows is one TCR beta chain and its context. Germline V gene lookup returns CDR1 SGDLS and CDR2 YYNGEE. The CDR3 runs to 14 residues. Trimming shortened V by 0 bases and J by 6 bases, and 12 bases separated the two germline ends. The sample is drawn from a study of blood T cell repertoires in COVID-19. Across the whole study: There were acute and convalescent COVID-19 samples, and they came from the United States, Italy and Spain. The analysed material was cDNA or gDNA that came from T cells, B-cell-depleted T cells, or PBMCs.

Two negative PCRs, clearance, or symptom resolution characterized the recovered Cohort 3 donors. TCRdb's copy holds only in-frame clones and misses some; the assay was immunoSEQ multiplex PCR. The top ten clones hold over 7.5% of a sample with some 250,000 clones, roughly 89% of them seen once. Sequenced input: PBMCs or T cells enriched from blood (not recorded which). The chain joins TRBV9 to TRBJ1-1; D not resolved. The TCR sequence derives from a man in his forties who had recovered from COVID-19. The CDR3 sequence is CASSVVSGPPEAFF. CDR3 nucleotide sequence: TGTGCCAGCAGCGTAGTGTCGGGTCCTCCTGAAGCTTTCTTT.